The 14 T cell receptor beta chains below were found in one sample sequenced in a study of blood T cell repertoires in COVID-19. Measured with immunoSEQ multiplex PCR; TCRdb has only the in-frame clones, and not every one. The table has about 340,000 clones, around 90% seen once; the top ten hold about 18%. The sample was PBMCs or T cells enriched from blood (not recorded which). These receptors all stem from a woman in her 30s who had recovered from COVID-19.

The CDR3 coding sequence is TGTGCCAGCAGCTTGGAGGGGTTGAAGGGTGAAAAACTGTTTTTT. Protein: CASSLEGLKGEKLFF. V usage is TRBV5-8 and J usage is TRBJ1-4; possible D gene TRBD1, 5 bases. Deletions cut 0 bases from V and 7 bases from J, with 13 bases between. The CDR3 has 15 amino acids. From germline, CDR1 is SGHTS and CDR2 YDEGEE. The entire variable domain, with the rest obtained from reference TRBV5-8 and TRBJ1-4, is as follows: EAGVTQSPTHLIKTRGQQATLRCSPISGHTSVYWYQQALGLGLQFLLWYDEGEERNRGNFPPRFSGRQFPNYSSELNVNALELEDSALYLCASSLEGLKGEKLFFGSGTQLSVL.

As regards this clone: Other DNA sequences in the sample encode the same CDR3. The chain is built from TRBV7-2 and TRBJ1-2; D may be TRBD1 (5 bases). Per germline, CDR1 SGHTA and CDR2 FQGNSA. The CDR3 spans 13 residues. Trimming removed 1 base at V and 5 bases at J, with 8 bases between. CDR3 DNA sequence: TGTGCCAGCAGCTTAGGACAGTTTTATGGCTACACCTTC. It is translated as CASSLGQFYGYTF. The whole variable domain, remainder taken from reference TRBV7-2 and TRBJ1-2, is GAGVSQSPSNKVTEKGKDVELRCDPISGHTALYWYRQSLGQGLEFLIYFQGNSAPDKSGLPSDRFSAERTGGSVSTLTIQRTQQEDSAVYLCASSLGQFYGYTFGSGTRLTVV.

The J gene is TRBJ2-1, the V gene TRBV11-3, with D perhaps matching TRBD2 (5 bases). CDR3 length: 18 amino acids. Germline CDR1 and CDR2: SGHNT and YENEEA. V lost 1 base to trimming and J lost 7 bases, with 23 bases between them. The chain's CDR3 is CASSLGPVGGGGGNEQFF. The CDR3 DNA sequence: TGTGCCAGCAGCTTAGGCCCCGTTGGTGGTGGCGGAGGTAATGAGCAGTTCTTC.

The V gene is TRBV13, the J gene TRBJ2-1; D is unresolved. From germline, CDR1 is PRHDT and CDR2 FYEKMQ (reference sequence). V gave up 5 bases and J gave up 4 bases, with 15 bases separating them. CDR3 length: 15 residues. For the CDR3, the DNA is TGTGCCAGCAGCCCGGTCGGTACGTTTTACAATGAGCAGTTCTTC. It encodes CASSPVGTFYNEQFF.

This clone turned up a few times. J is TRBJ2-7 and V is TRBV11-2; 11 nucleotides agree with TRBD2. Trimming cost V 5 bases and J 2 bases; bases outside gene matches: 5. CDR1 is SGHAT, CDR2 FQNNGV, per germline. The CDR3 is made up of 15 amino acids. The CDR3 DNA reads TGTGCCAGCAGCCTCACTAGCGGGGGACCCTACGAGCAGTACTTC. Protein: CASSLTSGGPYEQYF. Full variable domain (missing parts from reference TRBV11-2 and TRBJ2-7): EAGVAQSPRYKIIEKRQSVAFWCNPISGHATLYWYQQILGQGPKLLIQFQNNGVVDDSQLPKDRFSAERLKGVDSTLKIQPAKLEDSAVYLCASSLTSGGPYEQYFGPGTRLTVT.

The chain is built from TRBV10-3 and TRBJ2-1; 8 positions agree with TRBD2. Germline V lookup: CDR1 ENHRY, CDR2 SYGVKD. J was trimmed by 5 bases and V by 1 base; bases with no gene match: 4. The CDR3 spans 15 residues. The CDR3 nucleotides read TGTGCCATCAGTGAGTTGCAGCGGGGGAACAATGAGCAGTTCTTC. Protein product: CAISELQRGNNEQFF.

This chain joins TRBV7-9 and TRBJ1-2; 10 bases map to TRBD1. The CDR3 sequence is 14 residues long. The V and J ends lost 2 bases and 5 bases, in that order; junction bases with no gene match: 2. Germline assignment: CDR1 SEHNR and CDR2 FQNEAQ (reference sequence). CDR3 sequence reads: CASSLMDRGYGYTF. CDR3 sequence (DNA): TGTGCCAGCAGCTTAATGGACAGGGGGTATGGCTACACCTTC.

The chain carries TRBV7-2 and TRBJ1-1, with TRBD1 matching over 8 bases. Germline V gives CDR1 SGHTA, CDR2 FQGNSA. V trimming: 0 bases; J trimming: 5 bases; junction bases outside the gene matches: 8. The CDR3 covers 16 residues. The DNA for the CDR3 is TGTGCCAGCAGCTTAGCCGGACAGGGAATTTTTACTGAAGCTTTCTTT. This sequence encodes CASSLAGQGIFTEAFF.

The chain has TRBV7-3 and TRBJ2-2; tentatively, D is TRBD2 (5 bases). Germline V gene sequence: CDR1 SGHTA, CDR2 FQGTGA. Trimming pared 8 bases from V and 1 base from J, leaving 23 bases between. The CDR3 is 18 amino acids. CDR3 loop: CASGDPRKLRENTGELFF. CDR3 DNA sequence: TGTGCCAGCGGGGATCCCCGTAAGCTCCGGGAGAACACCGGGGAGCTGTTTTTT.

The J gene is TRBJ1-2, the V gene TRBV6-1, with TRBD1 matching 7 bases. The CDR3 covers 13 residues. The ends lost 2 bases at V and 5 bases at J; junction bases unmatched: 2. Germline assignment: CDR1 MNHNS and CDR2 SASEGT. This CDR3 reads CASSETGDYGYTF. The CDR3 DNA is TGTGCCAGCAGTGAAACAGGGGATTATGGCTACACCTTC.

CDR3 protein: CASSLAGVRGFWQPQHF. CDR3 sequence (DNA): TGTGCCAGCAGCTTGGCGGGGGTTCGGGGGTTTTGGCAGCCCCAGCATTTT. V gene TRBV5-6 combines with J gene TRBJ1-5; tentative D call: TRBD1 (5 bases). Trimming cost V 0 bases and J 7 bases, with 20 bases left between them. Germline values: CDR1 SGHDT, CDR2 YYEEEE. This CDR3 comprises 17 residues. Full variable domain (rest looked up from reference TRBV5-6 and TRBJ1-5): DAGVTQSPTHLIKTRGQQVTLRCSPKSGHDTVSWYQQALGQGPQFIFQYYEEEERQRGNFPDRFSGHQFPNYSSELNVNALLLGDSALYLCASSLAGVRGFWQPQHFGDGTRLSIL.

This sequence joins TRBV4-1 and TRBJ1-4; no definite D call. The CDR3 has 15 amino acids. The V end was cut by 6 bases, the J end by 3 bases, with 14 bases between. The V gene's germline CDR1 is MGHRA and CDR2 YSYEKL. DNA for the CDR3: TGCGCCAGCAGGCGAAACAGAGCGGCTAATGAAAAACTGTTTTTT. It translates to CASRRNRAANEKLFF.

A word on this clone: Other DNA sequences from this sample encode an identical CDR3 as well. The chain couples TRBV29-1 to TRBJ1-1, with TRBD1 identical over 9 bases. The germline CDR1 and CDR2 sequences are SQVTM and ANQGSEA. V trimming: 6 bases; J trimming: 4 bases; junction bases outside the gene matches: 3. The CDR3 is made up of 12 amino acids. This CDR3 is CSVGQGGTEAFF. Written as DNA, the CDR3 is TGCAGCGTGGGACAGGGAGGCACTGAAGCTTTCTTT.

The gene calls are TRBV5-6 and TRBJ2-5; tentative D call: TRBD1 (6 bases). Trimming cost V 4 bases and J 4 bases, with 11 bases left between them. Germline CDR1 and CDR2: SGHDT and YYEEEE. The CDR3 has 13 residues. CDR3 region: CASSPGARETQYF. In nucleotides, the CDR3 is TGTGCCAGCAGCCCAGGGGCGAGAGAGACCCAGTACTTC. The variable domain in full, with the rest retrieved from reference TRBV5-6 and TRBJ2-5, is DAGVTQSPTHLIKTRGQQVTLRCSPKSGHDTVSWYQQALGQGPQFIFQYYEEEERQRGNFPDRFSGHQFPNYSSELNVNALLLGDSALYLCASSPGARETQYFGPGTRLLVL.